Presented here are 15 T cell receptor beta chains from one specimen sequenced in a study of T cell changes during pregnancy in multiple sclerosis (dated by TCRdb to 2018 to 2020). Library preparation was by the immunoSEQ multiplex PCR assay. TCRdb carries this immuneACCESS record with in-frame sequences only. Its versions omit some clonotypes, under half of them owing to an unresolved V gene in the studies checked, with the rest unexplained. The sample records 69,000 or so clones, approximately 92% of which are singletons. The leading ten clones occupy about 2% of the sample. The material was peripheral blood, obtained before pregnancy. These receptors were obtained from a female donor with multiple sclerosis, enrolled in a pregnancy study.

The chain joins TRBV27 to TRBJ2-7; 8 positions match TRBD2. The V and J ends lost 5 bases and 2 bases, in that order; junction bases with no gene match: 11. This CDR3 is built from 16 residues. CDR1 MNHEY and CDR2 SMNVEV come from the germline V gene (reference sequence). CDR3 amino acids: CASSPYGREVTYEQYF. In nucleotides, the CDR3 is TGTGCCAGCAGTCCCTACGGGAGGGAAGTAACCTACGAGCAGTACTTC.

The V gene is TRBV6-4, the J gene TRBJ2-5; D gene unclear. This CDR3 is built from 14 residues. CDR1 is MRHNA and CDR2 is SNTAGT in the germline V gene. Trimming shortened V by 7 bases and J by 0 bases, and 12 bases separated the two germline ends. The CDR3 region is CASTSSADQETQYF. Here the CDR3 DNA reads TGTGCCAGCACCTCCAGCGCGGACCAAGAGACCCAGTACTTC.

The CDR3, as DNA: TGTGCCAGTAGCGCGGCAACCGGCTACGAGCAGTACTTC. It encodes CASSAATGYEQYF. V gene TRBV19 combines with J gene TRBJ2-7; the D is unclear. CDR3 length equals 13 residues. Trimming left V 6 bases short and J 3 bases short, with 12 bases between. In germline, CDR1 is LNHDA, CDR2 SQIVND (reference sequence).

V gene TRBV28 combines with J gene TRBJ2-2; 8 nucleotides align to TRBD1. J lost 2 bases, V lost 1 base, and 6 bases had no gene match. The CDR3 is 17 residues long. In germline, CDR1 is MDHEN, CDR2 SYDVKM. CDR3 nucleotide sequence: TGTGCCAGCAGTTTATCCACAGGGGGATCCAACACCGGGGAGCTGTTTTTT. Translation: CASSLSTGGSNTGELFF.

The rearrangement joins TRBV7-9 to TRBJ2-1, with D possibly being TRBD2 (5 bases). The CDR3 covers 16 residues. Germline CDR1 and CDR2: SEHNR and FQNEAQ (reference sequence). V gave up 7 bases and J gave up 4 bases, with 20 bases separating them. The CDR3 nucleotides read TGTGCCAGCACCCCAGGAGGTCCTAGCAGATACAATGAGCAGTTCTTC. Protein product: CASTPGGPSRYNEQFF.

V is TRBV6-5 and J is TRBJ1-1, with a tentative D call TRBD1 (6 bases). Germline CDR1 reads MNHEY; CDR2 reads SVGAGI. CDR3 length: 13 residues. The V end was cut by 6 bases, the J end by 4 bases, with 12 bases between. The CDR3 loop reads CASSNRVGTEAFF. The CDR3 DNA reads as TGTGCCAGCAGCAACAGGGTTGGCACTGAAGCTTTCTTT.

V gene TRBV5-8 combines with J gene TRBJ1-2, with TRBD1 matching 10 bases. CDR3 size: 15 residues. Looked up from germline, CDR1 is SGHTS and CDR2 is YDEGEE. J was trimmed by 5 bases and V by 4 bases; bases with no gene match: 8. The CDR3 loop reads CASSAGDRGSYGYTF. CDR3 sequence (DNA): TGTGCCAGCAGCGCCGGGGACAGGGGATCATATGGCTACACCTTC.

The chain carries TRBV9 and TRBJ2-2, with 9 bases aligning to TRBD2. CDR3 length: 18 residues. Germline assignment: CDR1 SGDLS and CDR2 YYNGEE. The ends lost 4 bases at V and 0 bases at J; junction bases unmatched: 10. The CDR3 region has the DNA TGTGCCAGCAGCCCCCGCGTAGCGGGAGCCGCGAACACCGGGGAGCTGTTTTTT. Its protein product is CASSPRVAGAANTGELFF.

The CDR3 sequence: CASKGRLAVNNEQFF. The CDR3 coding sequence is TGTGCCAGCAAGGGCCGACTAGCGGTTAACAATGAGCAGTTCTTC. V is TRBV27 and J is TRBJ2-1, with 9 bases that match TRBD2. CDR3 length: 15 amino acids. V was pared by 7 bases and J by 5 bases, with 9 bases of the junction left unmatched. Germline-derived CDR1 and CDR2 are MNHEY and SMNVEV (reference sequence).

The rearrangement links TRBV5-3 to TRBJ2-7, with D possibly TRBD1 on 5 matching bases. TRBV5-3 counts as an open reading frame of uncertain function. The length of the CDR3 is 13 residues. With 2 bases removed from V and 6 bases from J, the gap between germline ends came to 12 bases. The CDR3 sequence: CARSFQTGTEQYF. As DNA, the CDR3 is TGTGCCAGAAGCTTCCAAACAGGTACCGAGCAGTACTTC.

The chain joins TRBV18 to TRBJ1-3, with D unresolved. This CDR3 is built from 13 residues. Germline loops: CDR1 KGHSH, CDR2 LQKENI. V lost 3 bases, J lost 8 bases, and 11 bases lay in between. CDR3 bases: TGTGCCAGCTCACCCATCACGCCGGACACCATATATTTT. Translating gives CASSPITPDTIYF.

The chain recombines TRBV5-1 with TRBJ2-7; 7 bases fit TRBD1. Germline assignment: CDR1 SGHRS and CDR2 YFSETQ. V shed 0 bases, J shed 6 bases, and the junction held 3 bases outside the gene matches. This CDR3 is 13 amino acids long. The CDR3 loop reads CASSLVAGGEQYF. CDR3 DNA: TGCGCCAGCAGCTTGGTGGCAGGGGGCGAGCAGTACTTC.

The rearrangement uses TRBV28 and TRBJ2-3; TRBD1 matches at 12 bases. The germline CDR1 and CDR2 sequences are MDHEN and SYDVKM. The CDR3 has 17 amino acids. Trimming removed 6 bases from V and 1 base from J; junction bases left unmatched: 8. CDR3 in amino acids: CASSRPGQGAGTDTQYF. CDR3 nucleotide sequence: TGTGCCAGCAGCAGACCGGGACAGGGGGCGGGCACAGATACGCAGTATTTT.

The V call is TRBV11-3, the J call TRBJ2-1; a weak D match, TRBD2 (6 bases). The CDR3 totals 15 residues. Trimming cost V 1 base and J 6 bases, with 13 bases left between them. Germline V gene lookup returns CDR1 SGHNT and CDR2 YENEEA. This CDR3 is CASSLVLGGVNEQFF. The CDR3 coding sequence is TGTGCCAGCAGCTTAGTACTGGGGGGTGTCAATGAGCAGTTCTTC. The full variable domain, with the rest looked up from reference TRBV11-3 and TRBJ2-1, is EAGVVQSPRYKIIEKKQPVAFWCNPISGHNTLYWYLQNLGQGPELLIRYENEEAVDDSQLPKDRFSAERLKGVDSTLKIQPAELGDSAVYLCASSLVLGGVNEQFFGPGTRLTVL.

The chain combines TRBV25-1 with TRBJ2-7; D gene ambiguous. From germline, CDR1 is MGHDK and CDR2 SYGVNS. This CDR3 comprises 11 residues. Trimming took off 3 bases at V and 3 bases at J, with 3 bases between the two ends. The CDR3: CASSDGYEQYF. The CDR3 DNA is TGTGCCAGCAGTGACGGCTACGAGCAGTACTTC.